This paragraph covers one TCR beta chain sequence. These data originate in a study of blood T cell repertoires in COVID-19. Study-wide context: The origin of the acute and convalescent COVID-19 samples was the United States, Italy and Spain. From T cells, B-cell-depleted T cells, or PBMCs came the material, which was cDNA or gDNA.

This CDR3 region has 16 residues. CDR1 and CDR2 (germline): MDHEN, SYDVKM. Trimming shortened V by 7 bases and J by 4 bases, and 20 bases separated the two germline ends. Using immunoSEQ multiplex PCR, the repertoire was profiled, and TCRdb retains in-frame clones only, with some absent. The sample contains 270,000 or so clones, about 87% of which appear only once. The sequenced sample was peripheral blood. The sequence derives from a human donor in a cohort sampled during active COVID-19. The V call is TRBV28, the J call TRBJ1-3; a weak D match, TRBD1 (5 bases). The CDR3 spells CASKDYRQRPGNTIYF. Here the CDR3 DNA reads TGTGCCAGCAAGGATTATAGACAGAGACCCGGAAACACCATATATTTT.